The 26 T cell receptor beta chains presented below share a single source sample, sequenced in a study of T-cell reconstitution after alpha-beta-depleted transplantation in children. Construction of the TCRbeta library involved unique molecular identifiers. TCRdb reprocessed the PCR reads via MiXCR and lists one record per CDR3 protein. The sample yields about 420,000 distinct CDR3 sequences, around 15% seen once. Sequencing used PBMCs, mostly from graft donor cells, obtained 360 days after TCRalphabeta/CD19-depleted stem cell transplant. All receptors derive from a boy younger than two who had a stem cell transplant for Wiskott-Aldrich syndrome, so the T cells may come from the graft donor.

V gene TRBV15 combines with J gene TRBJ2-7, with D possibly TRBD2 on 6 matching bases. CDR1 and CDR2 from the germline V gene are LNHNV and YYDKDF (reference sequence). Trimming stripped 0 bases from V and 0 bases from J, with 15 bases between. The CDR3 runs 17 residues. Here the CDR3 DNA reads TGTGCCACCAGCAGAGACCGGGGGAGGTCGAGCTCCTACGAGCAGTACTTC. Amino acid sequence: CATSRDRGRSSSYEQYF.

This clonotype was detected once. V usage is TRBV20-1 and J usage is TRBJ2-7; the D call may be TRBD1 or TRBD2 (5 bases each). Trimming took off 5 bases at V and 3 bases at J, with 17 bases between the two ends. Per germline, CDR1 DFQATT and CDR2 SNEGSKA (reference sequence). The CDR3 sequence is 14 residues long. The CDR3 spells CSAGRDARFYEQYF. The CDR3 DNA reads as TGCAGTGCTGGCCGGGACGCCCGGTTCTACGAGCAGTACTTC.

The J gene is TRBJ2-3, the V gene TRBV4-1; 8 nucleotides line up with TRBD2. This CDR3 region has 16 residues. With V trimmed by 1 base and J by 1 base, 4 bases remained unmatched. Germline V gene data show CDR1 as MGHRA and CDR2 as YSYEKL. CDR3 nucleotides: TGCGCCAGCAGCCAAGGCCCCGGGGGGGGCACAGATACGCAGTATTTT. This encodes CASSQGPGGGTDTQYF.

This chain connects TRBV20-1 to TRBJ2-3; perhaps TRBD2 as D (6 bases). There are 12 residues in the CDR3. The germline V and J ends were trimmed by 5 bases and 4 bases, with 10 bases remaining between them. CDR1 is DFQATT and CDR2 is SNEGSKA in the germline V gene (reference sequence). The CDR3 is CSAGTGPDTQYF. CDR3 coding DNA: TGCAGTGCTGGGACTGGGCCAGATACGCAGTATTTT.

The chain is built from TRBV5-1 and TRBJ2-1; D perhaps matches TRBD2 (5 bases). The CDR3 covers 13 residues. CDR1 and CDR2 from the germline V gene are SGHRS and YFSETQ. V shed 2 bases and J shed 10 bases, with 13 bases lying between them. The CDR3 DNA follows: TGCGCCAGCAGCTTCCCGGTGGGGAGAGAGCAGTTCTTC. Its translation: CASSFPVGREQFF.

The sample holds many counts of this clonotype. The gene calls are TRBV12-3 or TRBV12-4 and TRBJ1-2; D ambiguous. Deletions cut 3 bases from V and 0 bases from J, with 5 bases between. The CDR3 is 13 residues long. The CDR3 nucleotides read TGTGCCAGCAGTTTTGTAACTAACTATGGCTACACCTTC. Its translation is CASSFVTNYGYTF.

This clonotype occurred a few times. This chain links TRBV20-1 with TRBJ2-7; TRBD1 aligns across 7 bases. The junction had 2 bases not matched to a gene; V was cut back by 1 base and J by 2 bases. The CDR3 is 13 residues long. Germline lookup yields CDR1 DFQATT and CDR2 SNEGSKA (reference sequence). The CDR3 region has the DNA TGCAGTGCTAGAGGACAGGGCCCCTACGAGCAGTACTTC. Translated, it gives CSARGQGPYEQYF.

A few counts support this clonotype. The chain joins TRBV6-1 to TRBJ2-2; D is unresolved. Trimming stripped 6 bases from V and 0 bases from J, with 14 bases between. The germline CDR1 and CDR2 sequences are MNHNS and SASEGT. The CDR3 extends over 16 amino acids. The CDR3 is CASSPLGVANTGELFF. CDR3 bases: TGTGCCAGCAGCCCTCTAGGTGTCGCGAACACCGGGGAGCTGTTTTTT.

This clonotype was seen a handful of times. The chain uses TRBV6-1 and TRBJ2-2; D gene ambiguous. Trimming pared 5 bases from V and 3 bases from J, leaving 16 bases between. Germline V CDR1 and CDR2: MNHNS, SASEGT. This CDR3 has 16 residues. The DNA of the CDR3 is TGTGCCAGCAGTCCCCTTTCGGGTCGGGACACCGGGGAGCTGTTTTTT. Its translation: CASSPLSGRDTGELFF.

This clonotype was counted between two and nine times. The chain carries TRBV11-1 and TRBJ2-1; a weak D match, TRBD2 (5 bases). The CDR3 contains 20 residues. Germline V gene sequence: CDR1 SGHAT, CDR2 FQDESV (reference sequence). Between the trimmed V and J ends, which lost 0 bases and 4 bases, there was a span of 25 bases. In DNA form, the CDR3 reads TGTGCCAGCAGCTTAGCAGACCAAGGCTCGGGGTCCCGAAGGTACAATGAGCAGTTCTTC. It codes for CASSLADQGSGSRRYNEQFF.

The chain has TRBV10-3 and TRBJ2-1; D is possibly TRBD1 (5 bases). The CDR3 runs to 16 residues. Germline V gives CDR1 ENHRY, CDR2 SYGVKD. With 4 bases removed from V and 0 bases from J, the gap between germline ends came to 13 bases. CDR3 region: CAISGDRSSSYNEQFF. The DNA for the CDR3 is TGTGCCATCAGTGGTGACAGATCCAGCTCCTACAATGAGCAGTTCTTC.

V usage is TRBV12-3 or TRBV12-4 and J usage is TRBJ2-3; unclear D gene. The length of the CDR3 is 15 residues. The V end lost 1 base, the J end lost 1 base, and 9 bases lay between the germline ends. The CDR3 sequence: CASSLGAWGTDTQYF. The CDR3 region has the DNA TGTGCCAGCAGTTTAGGGGCATGGGGCACAGATACGCAGTATTTT.

This chain connects TRBV2 to TRBJ2-7; TRBD2 is a possible D gene (6 bases). V lost 4 bases to trimming and J lost 0 bases, with 16 bases between them. This CDR3 spans 16 amino acids. Per the germline V gene, CDR1 is SNHLY and CDR2 is FYNNEI. The CDR3 reads CASSALGGASSYEQYF. Here the CDR3 DNA reads TGTGCCAGCAGTGCCCTCGGCGGGGCCAGCTCCTACGAGCAGTACTTC.

The chain employs TRBV2 and TRBJ2-1, with D possibly matching TRBD2 (5 bases). With 3 bases removed from V and 8 bases from J, the gap between germline ends came to 23 bases. CDR3 length: 17 amino acids. Germline values: CDR1 SNHLY, CDR2 FYNNEI. The CDR3 loop is CASSDLVWKGTGDEQFF. The CDR3, as DNA: TGTGCCAGCAGTGATCTAGTTTGGAAGGGAACCGGGGATGAGCAGTTCTTC.

This clonotype was seen a handful of times. The genes are TRBV3-1 and TRBJ2-7; 7 bases are a match to TRBD1. The CDR3 extends over 15 amino acids. The trim removed 4 bases at V and 1 base at J, leaving 7 bases unmatched. Germline V gene lookup returns CDR1 LGHDT and CDR2 YNNKEL (reference sequence). The CDR3 loop reads CASSRTGTVSYEQYF. CDR3 sequence (DNA): TGTGCCAGCAGCCGTACCGGGACAGTATCCTACGAGCAGTACTTC.

V and J are TRBV24-1 and TRBJ2-1, with a weak D call TRBD1 (6 bases). The V end was cut by 0 bases, the J end by 12 bases, with 14 bases between. Per the germline V gene, CDR1 is KGHDR and CDR2 is SFDVKD. The CDR3 loop spans 14 amino acids. CDR3 protein: CATSDLGAGQRQFF. CDR3 in DNA: TGTGCCACCAGTGATTTGGGGGCTGGACAGCGGCAGTTCTTC.

This clonotype was seen only a few times. V and J are TRBV13 and TRBJ2-2; D unclear. The CDR3 contains 16 residues. The V and J ends lost 5 bases and 4 bases respectively, with 17 bases between them. Germline V lookup: CDR1 PRHDT, CDR2 FYEKMQ (reference sequence). DNA of the CDR3: TGTGCCAGCAGCAACCGTAGGGCAGCCTTCACCGGGGAGCTGTTTTTT. It encodes CASSNRRAAFTGELFF.

The chain links TRBV21-1 to TRBJ2-3; the table's D call of TRBD2 was not tested on the DNA. TRBV21-1 corresponds to a pseudogene. There are 17 residues in the CDR3. The CDR3 DNA follows: TGTGCCAGCAGCAAAGAGGAGCGGGAGGGTTGCACAGATACGCAGTATTTT. It yields the protein CASSKEEREGCTDTQYF.

This clonotype occurred a few times. The CDR3 DNA follows: TGTGCCAGCAGTTTCCTTAGCCGGAACACCGGGGAGCTGTTTTTT. Its protein is CASSFLSRNTGELFF. The chain joins TRBV28 to TRBJ2-2; D gene ambiguous. The CDR3 covers 15 residues. Trimming removed 3 bases from V and 1 base from J, with 9 bases in between. Germline V lookup: CDR1 MDHEN, CDR2 SYDVKM.

The chain has TRBV5-1 and TRBJ2-2, with 9 bases identical to TRBD2. The length of the CDR3 is 16 residues. CDR1 and CDR2 from the germline V gene are SGHRS and YFSETQ. Germline trimming cut 0 bases from V and 6 bases from J; bases unmatched to any gene: 6. This chain's CDR3 is CASSLASSGTPGELFF. The DNA for the CDR3 is TGCGCCAGCAGCTTGGCCTCTAGCGGGACCCCCGGGGAGCTGTTTTTT.

This clonotype was observed a handful of times. This chain joins TRBV29-1 and TRBJ1-4; 7 bases are a match to TRBD1. Germline V lookup: CDR1 SQVTM, CDR2 ANQGSEA. J gave up 5 bases and V 3 bases, and 6 bases lay outside the gene matches. This CDR3 region has 14 residues. CDR3 bases: TGCAGCGTTGAGGTGAGGGGGCCGAATGAAAAACTGTTTTTT. Translating it yields CSVEVRGPNEKLFF.

This clonotype was seen a handful of times. The rearrangement links TRBV2 to TRBJ2-5; D could derive from TRBD1 or TRBD2 (6 bases each). CDR1 and CDR2 from the germline V gene are SNHLY and FYNNEI. Trimming removed 2 bases from V and 5 bases from J, with 15 bases in between. This CDR3 region has 15 residues. CDR3 DNA: TGTGCCAGCAGTGAAACGGGGGCCGAGGGGGAGACCCAGTACTTC. Its translation is CASSETGAEGETQYF.

This clonotype has more than one count but fewer than ten. This chain links TRBV7-9 with TRBJ2-7; tentatively, D is TRBD2 (5 bases). The CDR3 loop spans 13 amino acids. The V end lost 6 bases, the J end lost 5 bases, and 14 bases lay between the germline ends. Germline V CDR1 and CDR2: SEHNR, FQNEAQ (reference sequence). The CDR3 sequence is CASSYPGYDEQYF. The CDR3 nucleotides are TGTGCCAGCAGTTATCCGGGATACGACGAGCAGTACTTC.

The chain carries TRBV12-3 or TRBV12-4 and TRBJ2-2, with TRBD2 identical over 10 bases. The CDR3 sequence is 16 residues long. The J segment lost 2 bases and the V segment lost 7 bases, leaving 7 bases of the junction unmatched. In DNA, the CDR3 is TGTGCCAGCACCCTGGGACTAGCGACAAACACCGGGGAGCTGTTTTTT. Translated, it gives CASTLGLATNTGELFF.

This clonotype was seen a few times. The rearrangement links TRBV28 to TRBJ2-2; TRBD2 is a possible D gene (6 bases). V shed 3 bases and J shed 4 bases, with 18 bases lying between them. CDR3 size: 17 residues. Looked up from germline, CDR1 is MDHEN and CDR2 is SYDVKM. CDR3 region: CASSFGRGAGSTGELFF. The CDR3 DNA reads TGTGCCAGCAGTTTTGGTAGAGGGGCCGGGAGCACCGGGGAGCTGTTTTTT.

This rearrangement joins TRBV7-7 to TRBJ2-1, with D possibly TRBD2 on 6 matching bases. From germline, CDR1 is SSHAT and CDR2 FNYEAQ (reference sequence). The CDR3 is 15 residues long. Trimming shortened V by 1 base and J by 4 bases, and 11 bases separated the two germline ends. For the CDR3, the DNA is TGTGCCAGCAGCTTAGGGGGGGAGGCATACAATGAGCAGTTCTTC. It translates to CASSLGGEAYNEQFF.